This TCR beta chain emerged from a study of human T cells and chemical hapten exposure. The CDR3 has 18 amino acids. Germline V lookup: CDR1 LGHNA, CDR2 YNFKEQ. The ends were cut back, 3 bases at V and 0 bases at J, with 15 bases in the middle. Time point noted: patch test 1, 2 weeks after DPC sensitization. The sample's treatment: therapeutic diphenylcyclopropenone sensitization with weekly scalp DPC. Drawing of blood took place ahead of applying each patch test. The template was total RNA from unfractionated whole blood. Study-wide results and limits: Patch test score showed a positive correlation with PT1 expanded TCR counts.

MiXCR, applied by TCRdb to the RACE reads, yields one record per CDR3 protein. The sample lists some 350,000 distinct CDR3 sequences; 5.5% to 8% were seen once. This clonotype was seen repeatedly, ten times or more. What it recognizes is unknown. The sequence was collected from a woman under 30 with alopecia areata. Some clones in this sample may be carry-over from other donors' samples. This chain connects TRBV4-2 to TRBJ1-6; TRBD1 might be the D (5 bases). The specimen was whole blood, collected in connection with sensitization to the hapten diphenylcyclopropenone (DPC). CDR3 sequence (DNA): TGTGCCAGCAGCCATGCCGGGACTTCCTTCTCCTATAATTCACCCCTCCACTTT. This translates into CASSHAGTSFSYNSPLHF.